This entry lists 29 T cell receptor beta chains sequenced from one sample in a study of blood T cell repertoires in COVID-19. The table came from immunoSEQ multiplex PCR; TCRdb's copy has only in-frame clones and leaves some out. The sample has fewer than 200,000 clones; 65% to 90% are singletons. Sequenced: PBMCs or T cells enriched from blood (not recorded which). The source is a woman aged 55 to 70 with acute COVID-19.

This clone occurred once. The chain combines TRBV5-1 with TRBJ1-2; tentative D call: TRBD1 (5 bases). The CDR3 has 14 amino acids. The V gene lost 4 bases and the J gene lost 4 bases, with 14 bases spanning the gap. Germline values: CDR1 SGHRS, CDR2 YFSETQ. The CDR3 nucleotides read TGCGCCAGCAGCCCGGACAAAATGGGCTATGGCTACACCTTC. It encodes CASSPDKMGYGYTF.

V gene TRBV28 combines with J gene TRBJ1-5; perhaps TRBD1 as D (6 bases). The CDR3 is 15 residues long. Trimming pared 8 bases from V and 0 bases from J, leaving 14 bases between. In germline, CDR1 is MDHEN, CDR2 SYDVKM. CDR3 DNA sequence: TGTGCCAGCGAGGGGGGGGTAAATAGCAATCAGCCCCAGCATTTT. Its translation: CASEGGVNSNQPQHF.

The chain is built from TRBV3-1 (or the pseudogene TRBV3-2) and TRBJ2-5, with D possibly being TRBD2 (6 bases). V was cut by 3 bases and J by 2 bases, with 13 bases left in between. CDR1 and CDR2 (germline): LGHDT, YNNKEL (reference sequence). The CDR3 has 15 residues. In DNA, the CDR3 is TGTGCCAGCAGCCAGGGACTCCCAGATCAAGAGACCCAGTACTTC. Translation: CASSQGLPDQETQYF.

The gene calls are TRBV18 and TRBJ2-1, with 10 positions matching TRBD2. The CDR3 extends over 16 amino acids. The trim removed 0 bases at V and 5 bases at J, leaving 4 bases unmatched. The V gene's germline CDR1 is KGHSH and CDR2 LQKENI. The CDR3 nucleotides read TGTGCCAGCTCACCACCGAGCGGGAGGGCCAACAATGAGCAGTTCTTC. Protein sequence: CASSPPSGRANNEQFF.

This clone was recorded many times. The chain recombines TRBV7-9 with TRBJ1-2; no definite D call. The CDR3 loop spans 11 amino acids. V shed 7 bases and J shed 8 bases, with 11 bases lying between them. Per germline, CDR1 SEHNR and CDR2 FQNEAQ (reference sequence). The DNA of the CDR3 is TGTGCCAGCACGGCCCTTAGAGGCTACACCTTC. It encodes CASTALRGYTF.

The chain is built from TRBV10-2 and TRBJ2-3, with unresolved D. Germline CDR1 WSHSY, CDR2 SAAADI. The length of the CDR3 is 13 residues. V was shortened by 2 bases and J by 2 bases, with 5 bases between the two germline ends. The chain's CDR3 is CASSETNTDTQYF. CDR3 bases: TGCGCCAGCAGTGAGACTAACACAGATACGCAGTATTTT.

The chain carries TRBV19 and TRBJ2-1, with D perhaps matching TRBD1 (6 bases). Trimming took 3 bases from V and 6 from J, leaving 15 bases between them. Per the germline V gene, CDR1 is LNHDA and CDR2 is SQIVND (reference sequence). This CDR3 is 15 amino acids long. As DNA, the CDR3 is TGTGCCAGTAGTATCGGGGACAAGCCCTTCAATGAGCAGTTCTTC. Amino acids: CASSIGDKPFNEQFF.

This chain's CDR3 is CASSLGRLAGGVYNEQFF. The CDR3 nucleotides read TGTGCCAGCAGCTTAGGGCGACTAGCGGGGGGGGTATACAATGAGCAGTTCTTC. The chain employs TRBV7-2 and TRBJ2-1, with TRBD2 matching 14 bases. The V and J ends lost 1 base and 4 bases, in that order; junction bases with no gene match: 6. This CDR3 has 18 residues. Germline loops: CDR1 SGHTA, CDR2 FQGNSA.

The chain is built from TRBV5-1 and TRBJ2-2; a weak D match, TRBD1 (6 bases). This CDR3 is 14 amino acids long. Germline V gives CDR1 SGHRS, CDR2 YFSETQ. The V and J ends lost 4 bases and 5 bases respectively, with 12 bases between them. CDR3 coding DNA: TGCGCCAGCAGCCAACCCCAGGGGACCGGGGAGCTGTTTTTT. Encoded protein: CASSQPQGTGELFF.

The chain links TRBV19 to TRBJ2-3; 9 bases map to TRBD1. V dropped 3 bases and J dropped 1; count of bases not matched to a gene: 5. The CDR3 is made up of 16 amino acids. CDR1 is LNHDA and CDR2 is SQIVND in the germline V gene (reference sequence). CDR3 protein: CASSITGQGGTDTQYF. The CDR3 DNA is TGTGCCAGTAGTATTACGGGACAGGGCGGCACAGATACGCAGTATTTT.

The chain couples TRBV19 to TRBJ1-1; 7 nucleotides match TRBD1. The CDR3 loop spans 15 amino acids. The V segment lost 7 bases and the J segment 1 base; nucleotides outside the gene matches: 9. Germline V gene data show CDR1 as LNHDA and CDR2 as SQIVND (reference sequence). In nucleotides, the CDR3 is TGTGCCAGTAATCAGGACAGGACCAAGAACACTGAAGCTTTCTTT. Encoded protein: CASNQDRTKNTEAFF.

J is TRBJ2-5 and V is TRBV19; maybe TRBD2 (7 bases). V lost 5 bases to trimming and J lost 5 bases, with 18 bases between them. The germline gives CDR1 LNHDA, CDR2 SQIVND (reference sequence). The CDR3 totals 15 residues. The CDR3 coding sequence is TGTGCCAGTAGTGAAGACAGGAGGGGGGGGGAGACCCAGTACTTC. Encoded protein: CASSEDRRGGETQYF.

The rearrangement uses TRBV28 and TRBJ2-7; tentative D call: TRBD2 (6 bases). The germline V gene has CDR1 MDHEN and CDR2 SYDVKM. The CDR3 has 14 amino acids. Trimming took off 5 bases at V and 4 bases at J, with 15 bases between the two ends. CDR3 loop: CASSAGTAQYEQYF. The CDR3 region has the DNA TGTGCCAGCAGTGCGGGGACGGCCCAATACGAGCAGTACTTC. The whole variable domain, filled in from reference TRBV28 and TRBJ2-7, reads DVKVTQSSRYLVKRTGEKVFLECVQDMDHENMFWYRQDPGLGLRLIYFSYDVKMKEKGDIPEGYSVSREKKERFSLILESASTNQTSMYLCASSAGTAQYEQYFGPGTRLTVT.

This sequence joins TRBV27 and TRBJ1-4; D is ambiguous. Trimming took off 2 bases at V and 3 bases at J, with 7 bases between the two ends. The germline V gene has CDR1 MNHEY and CDR2 SMNVEV (reference sequence). The CDR3 extends over 14 amino acids. The CDR3, as DNA: TGTGCCAGCAGTTTAGCGGCAGCTAATGAAAAACTGTTTTTT. It yields the protein CASSLAAANEKLFF.

This clone was seen a handful of times. The chain uses TRBV7-2 and TRBJ1-2, with TRBD1 identical over 7 bases. V was clipped by 4 bases and J by 3 bases; unmatched bases: 8. The V gene's germline CDR1 is SGHTA and CDR2 FQGNSA. The CDR3 consists of 15 residues. CDR3 DNA sequence: TGTGCCAGCAGCTCCTATACAGGGGATCACTATGGCTACACCTTC. Protein sequence: CASSSYTGDHYGYTF.

This clone is a singleton in its sample. The chain joins TRBV23-1 to TRBJ2-3; D call uncertain. TRBV23-1 is identified as an open reading frame with a role that is uncertain. The length of the CDR3 is 16 residues. V was cut by 3 bases and J by 1 base, with 14 bases left in between. In DNA, the CDR3 is TGCGCCAGCAGTCAGGGCCCCTACGATTGCACAGATACGCAGTATTTT. Translation: CASSQGPYDCTDTQYF.

The V gene is TRBV10-3, the J gene TRBJ2-7, with 8 bases fitting TRBD1. Per germline, CDR1 ENHRY and CDR2 SYGVKD. The CDR3 runs to 16 residues. With V trimmed by 6 bases and J by 6 bases, 16 bases remained unmatched. The CDR3 sequence: CAISMRLGQGRVEQYF. The CDR3 bases are TGTGCCATCAGCATGAGACTAGGACAGGGTCGGGTCGAGCAGTACTTC.

The rearrangement joins TRBV9 to TRBJ1-1, with unresolved D. CDR1 SGDLS and CDR2 YYNGEE come from the germline V gene. Trimming stripped 4 bases from V and 3 bases from J, with 16 bases between. CDR3 size: 15 residues. The DNA for the CDR3 is TGTGCCAGCAGCTCGCGTTTAGGAGGACACACTGAAGCTTTCTTT. Translation gives CASSSRLGGHTEAFF. The full variable domain, in which reference TRBV9 and TRBJ1-1 provide the parts outside the CDR3, is DSGVTQTPKHLITATGQRVTLRCSPRSGDLSVYWYQQSLDQGLQFLIQYYNGEERAKGNILERFSAQQFPDLHSELNLSSLELGDSALYFCASSSRLGGHTEAFFGQGTRLTVV.

The chain has TRBV7-8 and TRBJ2-5, with D perhaps TRBD2 (6 bases). Germline-derived CDR1 and CDR2 are SGHVS and FQNEAQ. The V end lost 3 bases, the J end lost 5 bases, and 16 bases lay between the germline ends. The CDR3 covers 15 residues. The CDR3 nucleotides read TGTGCCAGCAGCTTTGGGTCGGGAGTCGGGGAGACCCAGTACTTC. It is translated as CASSFGSGVGETQYF.

This clone was picked up a small number of times. The V and J genes are TRBV7-2 and TRBJ1-2; 9 bases agree with TRBD1. CDR3 length: 16 amino acids. Germline CDR1 and CDR2: SGHTA and FQGNSA. V trimming: 4 bases; J trimming: 5 bases; junction bases outside the gene matches: 11. The CDR3 DNA reads as TGTGCCAGCAGCTCCCAACCCCAGGACAGGGGATATGGCTACACCTTC. Residues: CASSSQPQDRGYGYTF.

This clone has just a few counts. The rearrangement uses TRBV18 and TRBJ2-7; TRBD1 matches at 8 bases. V trimming: 4 bases; J trimming: 13 bases; junction bases outside the gene matches: 9. Germline CDR1 reads KGHSH; CDR2 reads LQKENI. The CDR3 extends over 12 amino acids. This CDR3 is CASSQSQGESYF. The DNA for the CDR3 is TGTGCCAGCTCACAGTCACAGGGGGAGAGTTACTTC. Supplemented by reference TRBV18 and TRBJ2-7, the full variable domain reads NAGVMQNPRHLVRRRGQEARLRCSPMKGHSHVYWYRQLPEEGLKFMVYLQKENIIDESGMPKERFSAEFPKEGPSILRIQQVVRGDSAAYFCASSQSQGESYFGPGTRLTVT.

The chain has TRBV6-1 and TRBJ1-2, with D unresolved. V dropped 3 bases and J dropped 0 bases, with 17 bases sitting between them. The germline gives CDR1 MNHNS, CDR2 SASEGT. The CDR3 runs 17 residues. The CDR3 DNA sequence: TGTGCCAGCAGTGAGCTTAGGAGGGCCCGAGCTAACTATGGCTACACCTTC. Residues: CASSELRRARANYGYTF.

The chain joins TRBV10-1 to TRBJ2-4; tentative D call: TRBD1 (7 bases). V lost 2 bases and J 6 bases, leaving 11 bases between the germline ends. This CDR3 contains 14 residues. The germline gives CDR1 WNHNN, CDR2 SYGVQD (reference sequence). The CDR3 loop is CASSENQGGNIQYF. CDR3 coding DNA: TGCGCCAGCAGTGAGAACCAGGGGGGAAACATTCAGTACTTC.

This chain links TRBV18 with TRBJ1-5, with 7 bases fitting TRBD1. This CDR3 is 15 amino acids long. V lost 2 bases and J lost 4; bases outside the gene matches: 5. Germline lookup yields CDR1 KGHSH and CDR2 LQKENI. This chain's CDR3 is CASSPLGQDNQPQHF. As DNA, the CDR3 is TGTGCCAGCTCACCATTAGGACAGGATAATCAGCCCCAGCATTTT.

This chain uses TRBV30 with TRBJ1-4; 8 nucleotides match TRBD1. Germline CDR1 and CDR2: GTSNPN and SVGIG (reference sequence). This CDR3 comprises 16 residues. J was trimmed by 8 bases and V by 3 bases; bases with no gene match: 14. CDR3 residues: CAWRARTGTGSEKLFF. CDR3 nucleotide sequence: TGTGCCTGGAGGGCTCGTACCGGGACAGGATCCGAAAAACTGTTTTTT.

The rearrangement uses TRBV20-1 and TRBJ2-7; the match to TRBD1 covers 9 bases. Germline CDR1 is DFQATT and CDR2 is SNEGSKA (reference sequence). CDR3 length: 14 residues. V lost 3 bases and J lost 9; bases outside the gene matches: 12. CDR3 in DNA: TGCAGTGCTAGTGTGGCTCGACAGGGGGTAATGCAGTACGTC. It encodes CSASVARQGVMQYV.

This clone has a count of ten or more. V usage is TRBV6-2 or TRBV6-3 and J usage is TRBJ2-1; the D gene is possibly TRBD1 (5 bases). The CDR3 spans 11 residues. Germline V CDR1 and CDR2: MNHEY, SVGEGT. V lost 4 bases to trimming and J lost 10 bases, with 8 bases between them. The chain's CDR3 is CASSLQVEQFF. The CDR3 DNA follows: TGTGCCAGCAGTTTACAGGTAGAGCAGTTCTTC.

The chain links TRBV19 to TRBJ1-5; TRBD1 aligns across 7 bases. V lost 9 bases, J lost 0 bases, and 8 bases stayed unmatched. This CDR3 is built from 15 residues. From germline, CDR1 is LNHDA and CDR2 SQIVND (reference sequence). In DNA form, the CDR3 reads TGTGCCAGAACGGACAGGTGGTATAGCAATCAGCCCCAGCATTTT. This sequence encodes CARTDRWYSNQPQHF.

The chain combines TRBV6-5 with TRBJ1-5; 8 bases agree with TRBD1. CDR1 is MNHEY, CDR2 SVGAGI, per germline. The junction had 11 bases not matched to a gene; V was cut back by 8 bases and J by 5 bases. This CDR3 is 15 amino acids long. The CDR3 sequence: CASGQPGGADQPQHF. CDR3 in DNA: TGTGCCAGCGGCCAGCCAGGGGGCGCCGATCAGCCCCAGCATTTT.